This T cell receptor beta chain was identified in a study of shared clonotypes between healthy human individuals. Some clones are missing from TCRdb's copy, which holds only in-frame ones; the method was immunoSEQ multiplex PCR. Of approximately 2.3 million clones in the sample, 85% to 95% are singletons; the top ten hold 0.39%. This CDR3 region has 17 residues. Germline values: CDR1 MDHEN, CDR2 SYDVKM. The J segment lost 0 bases and the V segment lost 1 base, leaving 2 bases of the junction unmatched. The sequence derives from a man between 18 and 35 years old in good health. Some clones in this sample may be carry-over from other donors' samples. The chain recombines TRBV28 with TRBJ2-6; 8 bases line up with TRBD1. The sequencing sample was made of naive CD4+ T cells from PBMCs. Subset denoted: CD45RA+ positively selected. The CDR3 here is CASSLSQGGSGANVLTF. The CDR3 DNA is TGTGCCAGCAGTTTATCACAGGGGGGCTCTGGGGCCAACGTCCTGACTTTC.